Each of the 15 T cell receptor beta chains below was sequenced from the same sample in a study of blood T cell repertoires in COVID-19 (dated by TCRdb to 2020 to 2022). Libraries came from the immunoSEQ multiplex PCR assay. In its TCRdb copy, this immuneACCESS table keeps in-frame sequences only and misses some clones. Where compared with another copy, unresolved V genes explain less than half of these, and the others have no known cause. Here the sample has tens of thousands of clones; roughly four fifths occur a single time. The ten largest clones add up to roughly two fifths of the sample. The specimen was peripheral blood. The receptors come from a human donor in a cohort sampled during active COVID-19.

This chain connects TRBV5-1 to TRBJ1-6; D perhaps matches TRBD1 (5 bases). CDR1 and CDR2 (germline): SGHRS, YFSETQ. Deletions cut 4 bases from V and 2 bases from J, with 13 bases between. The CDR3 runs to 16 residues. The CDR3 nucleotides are TGCGCCAGCAGCCTAAATGGGGGGGCCTATAATTCACCCCTCCACTTT. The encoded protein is CASSLNGGAYNSPLHF.

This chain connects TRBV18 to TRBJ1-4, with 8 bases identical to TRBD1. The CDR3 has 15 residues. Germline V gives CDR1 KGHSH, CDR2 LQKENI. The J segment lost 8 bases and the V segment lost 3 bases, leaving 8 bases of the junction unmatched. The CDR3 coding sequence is TGTGCCAGCTCACCGCAGGGGGCGGCCGTGGAAAAACTGTTTTTT. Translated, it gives CASSPQGAAVEKLFF.

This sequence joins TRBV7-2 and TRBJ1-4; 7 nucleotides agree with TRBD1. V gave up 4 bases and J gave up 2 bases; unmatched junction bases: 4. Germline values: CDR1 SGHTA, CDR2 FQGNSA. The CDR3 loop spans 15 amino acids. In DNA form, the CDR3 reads TGTGCCAGCAGCTCTAACAGGGGTACTAATGAAAAACTGTTTTTT. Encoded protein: CASSSNRGTNEKLFF.

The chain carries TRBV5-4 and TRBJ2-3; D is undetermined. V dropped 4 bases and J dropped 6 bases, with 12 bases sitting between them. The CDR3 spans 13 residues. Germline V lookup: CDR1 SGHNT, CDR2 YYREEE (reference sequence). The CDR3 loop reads CASSIEAADTQYF. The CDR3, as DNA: TGTGCCAGCAGCATAGAGGCTGCGGATACGCAGTATTTT.

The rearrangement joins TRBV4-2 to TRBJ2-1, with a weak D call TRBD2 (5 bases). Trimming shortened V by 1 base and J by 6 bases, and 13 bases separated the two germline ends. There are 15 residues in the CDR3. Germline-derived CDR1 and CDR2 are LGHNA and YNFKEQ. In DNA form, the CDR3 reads TGTGCCAGCAGCCAAGGTGGATTAGCGAGCAATGAGCAGTTCTTC. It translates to CASSQGGLASNEQFF.

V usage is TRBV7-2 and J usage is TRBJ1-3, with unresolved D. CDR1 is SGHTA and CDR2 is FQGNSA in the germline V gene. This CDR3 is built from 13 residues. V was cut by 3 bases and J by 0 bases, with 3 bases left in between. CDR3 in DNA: TGTGCCAGCAGCTTGGCCTCTGGAAACACCATATATTTT. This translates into CASSLASGNTIYF.

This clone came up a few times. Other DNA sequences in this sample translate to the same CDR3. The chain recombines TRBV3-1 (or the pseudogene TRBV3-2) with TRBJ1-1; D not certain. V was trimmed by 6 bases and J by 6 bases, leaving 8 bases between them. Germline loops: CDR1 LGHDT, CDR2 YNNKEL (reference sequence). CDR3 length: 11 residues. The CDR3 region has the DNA TGTGCCAGCAGAGGAGGCTCTGAAGCTTTCTTT. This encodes CASRGGSEAFF.

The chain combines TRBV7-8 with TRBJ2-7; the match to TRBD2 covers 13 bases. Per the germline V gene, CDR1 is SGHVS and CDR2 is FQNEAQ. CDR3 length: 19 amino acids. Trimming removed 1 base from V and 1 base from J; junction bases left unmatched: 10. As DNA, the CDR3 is TGTGCCAGCAGCTTAGTATCCGCGACTAGCGGGGGGCTTTCCTACGAGCAGTACTTC. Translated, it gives CASSLVSATSGGLSYEQYF.

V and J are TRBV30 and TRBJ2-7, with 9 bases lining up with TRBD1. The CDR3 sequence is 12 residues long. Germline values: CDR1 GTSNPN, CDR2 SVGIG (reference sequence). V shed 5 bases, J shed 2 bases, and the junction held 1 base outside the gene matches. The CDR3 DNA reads TGTGCCTGGGACAGGGGGACCTACGAGCAGTACTTC. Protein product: CAWDRGTYEQYF. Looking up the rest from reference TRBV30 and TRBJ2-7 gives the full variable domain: SQTIHQWPATLVQPVGSPLSLECTVEGTSNPNLYWYRQAAGRGLQLLFYSVGIGQISSEVPQNLSASRPQDRQFILSSKKLLLSDSGFYLCAWDRGTYEQYFGPGTRLTVT.

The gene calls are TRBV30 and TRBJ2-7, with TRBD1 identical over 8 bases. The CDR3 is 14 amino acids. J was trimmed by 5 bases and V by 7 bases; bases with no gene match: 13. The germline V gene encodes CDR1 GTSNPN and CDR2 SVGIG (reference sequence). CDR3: CASTRTGMSNEQYF. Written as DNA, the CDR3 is TGTGCCTCCACCAGGACAGGGATGTCCAACGAGCAGTACTTC.

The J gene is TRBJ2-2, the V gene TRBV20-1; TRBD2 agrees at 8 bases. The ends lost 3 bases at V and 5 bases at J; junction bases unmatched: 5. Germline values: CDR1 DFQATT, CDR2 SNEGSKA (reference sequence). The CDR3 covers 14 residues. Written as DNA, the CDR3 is TGCAGTGCTAGTCGGGGGGGCGCGACCGGGGAGCTGTTTTTT. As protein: CSASRGGATGELFF.

CDR3 bases: TGTGCCTGGGGCCCGCCCCTTCAGGGGGCTTCTGGCTACACCTTC. Protein product: CAWGPPLQGASGYTF. V is TRBV30 and J is TRBJ1-2, with 8 bases lining up with TRBD1. J was trimmed by 7 bases and V by 5 bases; bases with no gene match: 15. The CDR3 has 15 amino acids. The germline V gene has CDR1 GTSNPN and CDR2 SVGIG (reference sequence). Variable domain in full (rest from reference TRBV30 and TRBJ1-2): SQTIHQWPATLVQPVGSPLSLECTVEGTSNPNLYWYRQAAGRGLQLLFYSVGIGQISSEVPQNLSASRPQDRQFILSSKKLLLSDSGFYLCAWGPPLQGASGYTFGSGTRLTVV.

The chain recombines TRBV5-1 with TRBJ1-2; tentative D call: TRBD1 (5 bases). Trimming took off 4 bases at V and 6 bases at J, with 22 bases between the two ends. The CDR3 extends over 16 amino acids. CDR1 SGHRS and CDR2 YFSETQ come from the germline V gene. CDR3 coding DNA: TGCGCCAGCAGCCCGGCCGGGTCCGTGGGGGGAGATGGCTACACCTTC. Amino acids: CASSPAGSVGGDGYTF.

CDR3: CASQNTGELFF. The CDR3 region has the DNA TGCGCCAGCCAAAACACCGGGGAGCTGTTTTTT. This sequence joins TRBV4-1 and TRBJ2-2; D gene unclear. The length of the CDR3 is 11 residues. Trimming removed 8 bases from V and 2 bases from J, with 3 bases in between. CDR1 is MGHRA and CDR2 is YSYEKL in the germline V gene.

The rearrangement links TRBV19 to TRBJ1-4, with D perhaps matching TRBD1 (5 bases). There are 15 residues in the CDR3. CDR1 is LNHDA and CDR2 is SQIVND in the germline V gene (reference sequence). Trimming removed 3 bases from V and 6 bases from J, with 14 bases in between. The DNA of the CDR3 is TGTGCCAGTAGTATGGGAGGGGCGGTGGATGAAAAACTGTTTTTT. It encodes CASSMGGAVDEKLFF.